The rows below give T cell receptor beta chains drawn from one sample of a study of long-term antiretroviral therapy in people with HIV. The assay was immunoSEQ multiplex PCR, and TCRdb's table has in-frame clones only and misses some. The sample lists about 48,000 clones, around 84% occurring once. This specimen was unsorted PBMCs, taken 0.8 years after starting antiretroviral therapy. All receptors derive from a woman aged 18-29 years with HIV. Both conserved end residues are part of each CDR3. Fields, in order: J gene, D gene, V gene, clone size, CDR3 DNA, CDR3 protein. A D gene is named only where the DNA matches it firmly. Some rows mark clone size as missing; the rest say once, few, many or name a class of expanded clone.

TRBJ2-2 . TRBV4-3 . TGCGCCAGCAGCTTCGACTCATCTGGAGGCGGGGAGCTGTTTTTT CASSFDSSGGGELFF
TRBJ2-7 . TRBV29-1 . TGCAGCGTTGAATTCGCGGGGAAGGGTTCCTACGAGCAGTACTTC CSVEFAGKGSYEQYF
TRBJ1-2 . TRBV14 few TGTGCCAGCAGCCAAGCGATACTTTACGGTGGCTACACCTTC CASSQAILYGGYTF
TRBJ2-7 . TRBV7-9 few TGTGCCAGCAGCTTCGGACGCGAGCAGTACTTC CASSFGREQYF
TRBJ2-1 . TRBV27 . TGTGCCAGCAGTCTCGCGGGTCCGAACAATGAGCAGTTCTTC CASSLAGPNNEQFF
TRBJ2-7 . TRBV28 . TGTGCCAGCAGCCCTAGGGCGGGAAGAAGGAACGAGCAGTACTTC CASSPRAGRRNEQYF
TRBJ1-5 . TRBV6-6 . TGTGCCAGCAGTTACTCTGTGTTAAGCAATCAGCCCCAGCATTTT CASSYSVLSNQPQHF
TRBJ2-7 . TRBV4-3 few TGCGCCAGCAGCCTCTTTCACCTATACGAGCAGTACTTC CASSLFHLYEQYF
TRBJ2-7 TRBD1 TRBV5-8 . TGTGCCAGCAGCCCATGGACAGGGAGGCCCTACGAGCAGTACTTC CASSPWTGRPYEQYF
TRBJ2-3 TRBD1 TRBV7-6 . TGTGCCAGCAGCTGGGACAGGGGGCACACAGATACGCAGTATTTT CASSWDRGHTDTQYF
TRBJ2-3 . TRBV4-1 . TGCGCCAGCAGCCAAGAGAGGGCGTTGCAGACAGATACGCAGTATTTT CASSQERALQTDTQYF
TRBJ2-7 TRBD1 TRBV29-1 . TGCAGCGTTGAAGCGGCCGGGACAGGGGGCTACGAGCAGTACTTC CSVEAAGTGGYEQYF
TRBJ1-5 . TRBV6-6 . TGTGCCAGCAGTTTCGGAGGGGATCAGCCCCAGCATTTT CASSFGGDQPQHF
TRBJ1-2 . TRBV15 . TGTGCCACCAGGGGAGGGGAATATGGCTACACCTTC CATRGGEYGYTF
TRBJ2-5 TRBD2 TRBV4-3 . TGCGCCAGCAGCCAAGAAGCTAGCGGGAGCTCCTCGTACTTC CASSQEASGSSSYF
TRBJ2-1 TRBD2 TRBV9 few TGTGCCAGCAGCGTAGCTGGTAGCGGGAACAATGAGCAGTTCTTC CASSVAGSGNNEQFF
TRBJ2-7 . TRBV5-5 . TGTGCCAGCAGCTTGGGGGTCTTAGACGAGCAGTACTTC CASSLGVLDEQYF
TRBJ2-6 . TRBV11-2 . TGTGCCAGCGGATCAGGGAGAGGGCTCTCTGGGGCCAACGTCCTGACTTTC CASGSGRGLSGANVLTF
TRBJ1-2 . TRBV4-3 . TGCGCCAGCAGCCCCGCACCAGAAGGAGACGGTGGCTACACCTTC CASSPAPEGDGGYTF
TRBJ1-1 . TRBV25-1 few TGTGCCAGCAGTGAACGATACACTGAAGCTTTCTTT CASSERYTEAFF
TRBJ2-7 TRBD2 TRBV19 . TGTGCCAGTAGTCAACTAGCGGGAGAAGGCGAGCAGTACTTC CASSQLAGEGEQYF
TRBJ2-3 TRBD2 TRBV4-2 . TGTGCCAGCAGCCCTCGACTAGCCCGAGGCACAGATACGCAGTATTTT CASSPRLARGTDTQYF